This record concerns one T cell receptor (beta chain) sequence. The protocol was immunoSEQ multiplex PCR, while the TCRdb copy is restricted to in-frame clones and leaves out a portion. The sample includes 15,000 to 20,000 clones, approximately 75% of them seen just once. The data stem from a study of somatic mutations in cytotoxic T cells in rheumatoid arthritis. With 3 bases clipped from V and 1 base from J, the junction kept 6 bases outside the gene matches. The CDR3 covers 15 residues. The germline V gene encodes CDR1 MNHEY and CDR2 SMNVEV (reference sequence). Flow cytometry served to check the purity of CD4+ and CD8+ cells, which were isolated by positive magnetic bead selection.

The V call is TRBV27, the J call TRBJ2-7; 7 bases agree with TRBD2. This clonotype was sampled from an adult with rheumatoid arthritis. Sequencing used CD8+ T cells sorted from blood. CDR3 amino acids: CASSLSAGDSYEQYF. CDR3 in DNA: TGTGCCAGCAGTTTGTCGGCGGGAGATTCCTACGAGCAGTACTTC.